This T cell receptor (beta chain) derives from a study of blood T cell repertoires in COVID-19. Turning to the study itself: The United States, Italy and Spain were the sources of the acute and convalescent COVID-19 samples.

The CDR3 loop spans 13 amino acids. Per germline, CDR1 KGHSH and CDR2 LQKENI. The germline V and J ends were trimmed by 3 bases and 2 bases, with 7 bases remaining between them. The repertoire was sequenced with immunoSEQ multiplex PCR; TCRdb's copy has only in-frame clones and lacks some. The top ten clones hold about two fifths of a sample with 63,000 or so clones, roughly 82% of them seen once. This clone was counted once. This receptor was taken from a human donor in a cohort sampled during active COVID-19. Sample: peripheral blood. This chain links TRBV18 with TRBJ1-2; D ambiguous. The CDR3 DNA is TGTGCCAGCTCACCTGGCCCAAACTATGGCTACACCTTC. Its protein product is CASSPGPNYGYTF.